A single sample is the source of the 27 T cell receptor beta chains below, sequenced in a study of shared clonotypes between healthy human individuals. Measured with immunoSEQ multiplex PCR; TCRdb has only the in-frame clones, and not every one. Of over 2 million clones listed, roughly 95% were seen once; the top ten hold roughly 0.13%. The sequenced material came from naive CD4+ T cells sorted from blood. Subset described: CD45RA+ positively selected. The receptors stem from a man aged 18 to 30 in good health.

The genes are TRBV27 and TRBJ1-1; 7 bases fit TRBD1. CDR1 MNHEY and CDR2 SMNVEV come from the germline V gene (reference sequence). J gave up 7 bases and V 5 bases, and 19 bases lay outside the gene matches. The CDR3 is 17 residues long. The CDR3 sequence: CASSPRTGGHLTDEAFF. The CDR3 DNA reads TGTGCCAGCAGTCCCCGGACAGGAGGCCACCTAACGGATGAAGCTTTCTTT.

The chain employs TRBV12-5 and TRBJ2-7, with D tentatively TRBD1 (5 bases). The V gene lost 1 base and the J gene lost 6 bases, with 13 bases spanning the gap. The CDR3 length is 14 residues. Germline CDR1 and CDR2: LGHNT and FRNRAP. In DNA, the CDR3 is TGTGCTAGTGGTTTGGGACAGCCTCGCTCCGAGCAGTACTTC. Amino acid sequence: CASGLGQPRSEQYF.

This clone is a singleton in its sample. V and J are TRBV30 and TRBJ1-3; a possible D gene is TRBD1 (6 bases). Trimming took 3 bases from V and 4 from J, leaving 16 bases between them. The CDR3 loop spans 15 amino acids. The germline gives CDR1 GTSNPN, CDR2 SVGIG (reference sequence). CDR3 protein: CAWSARGAKGNTIYF. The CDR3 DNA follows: TGTGCCTGGAGCGCACGGGGGGCGAAGGGAAACACCATATATTTT.

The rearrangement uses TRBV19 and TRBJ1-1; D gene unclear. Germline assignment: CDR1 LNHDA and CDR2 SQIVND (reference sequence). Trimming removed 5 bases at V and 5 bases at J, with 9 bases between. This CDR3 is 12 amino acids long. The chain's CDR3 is CASSGLGTEAFF. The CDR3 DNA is TGTGCCAGTAGTGGACTTGGAACTGAAGCTTTCTTT.

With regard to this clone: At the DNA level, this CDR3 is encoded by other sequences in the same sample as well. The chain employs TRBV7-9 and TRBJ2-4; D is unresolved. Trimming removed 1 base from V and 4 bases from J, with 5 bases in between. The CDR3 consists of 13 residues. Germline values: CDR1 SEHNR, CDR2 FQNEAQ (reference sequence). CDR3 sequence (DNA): TGTGCCAGCAGCTTAGGGGCGAAAAACATTCAGTACTTC. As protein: CASSLGAKNIQYF.

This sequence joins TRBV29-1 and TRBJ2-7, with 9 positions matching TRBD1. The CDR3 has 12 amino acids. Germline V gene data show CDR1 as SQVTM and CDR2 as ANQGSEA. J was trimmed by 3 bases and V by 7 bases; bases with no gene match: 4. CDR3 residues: CSGRGQGYEQYF. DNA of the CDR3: TGCAGCGGCCGGGGACAGGGCTACGAGCAGTACTTC.

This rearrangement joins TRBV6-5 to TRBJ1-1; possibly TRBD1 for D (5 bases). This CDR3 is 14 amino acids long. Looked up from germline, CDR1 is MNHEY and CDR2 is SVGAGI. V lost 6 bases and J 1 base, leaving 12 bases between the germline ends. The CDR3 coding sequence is TGTGCCAGCAGGGTCACCGGGGGGAACACTGAAGCTTTCTTT. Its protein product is CASRVTGGNTEAFF.

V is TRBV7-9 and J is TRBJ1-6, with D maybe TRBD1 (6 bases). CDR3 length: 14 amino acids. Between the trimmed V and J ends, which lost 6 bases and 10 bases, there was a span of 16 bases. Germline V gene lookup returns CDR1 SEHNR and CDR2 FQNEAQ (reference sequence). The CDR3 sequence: CASRPQGNGSPLHF. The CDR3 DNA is TGTGCCAGCAGACCACAGGGAAATGGGTCACCCCTCCACTTT.

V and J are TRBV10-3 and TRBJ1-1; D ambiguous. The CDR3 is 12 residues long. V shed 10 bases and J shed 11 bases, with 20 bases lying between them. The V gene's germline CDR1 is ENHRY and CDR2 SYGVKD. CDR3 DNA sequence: TGTGCCAGCGGCGAAGACATTTTGTGGGCTTTCTTT. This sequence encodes CASGEDILWAFF.

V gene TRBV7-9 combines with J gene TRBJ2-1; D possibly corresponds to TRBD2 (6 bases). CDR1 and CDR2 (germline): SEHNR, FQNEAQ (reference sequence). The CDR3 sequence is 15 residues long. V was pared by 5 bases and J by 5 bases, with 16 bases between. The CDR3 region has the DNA TGTGCCAGCAGCCCCAAAGGGAGGACTGACAATGAGCAGTTCTTC. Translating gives CASSPKGRTDNEQFF.

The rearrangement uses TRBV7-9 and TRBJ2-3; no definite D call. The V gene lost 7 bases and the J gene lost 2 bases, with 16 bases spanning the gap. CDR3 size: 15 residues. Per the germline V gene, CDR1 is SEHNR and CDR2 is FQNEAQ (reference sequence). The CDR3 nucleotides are TGTGCCAGCACCTATTACCCAGCCTTCACAGATACGCAGTATTTT. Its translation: CASTYYPAFTDTQYF.

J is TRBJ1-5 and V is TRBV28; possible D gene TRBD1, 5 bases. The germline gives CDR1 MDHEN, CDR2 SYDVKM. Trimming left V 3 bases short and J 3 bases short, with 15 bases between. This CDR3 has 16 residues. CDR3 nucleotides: TGTGCCAGCAGTTTCATACTAGGAGGGGTCAATCAGCCCCAGCATTTT. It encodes CASSFILGGVNQPQHF.

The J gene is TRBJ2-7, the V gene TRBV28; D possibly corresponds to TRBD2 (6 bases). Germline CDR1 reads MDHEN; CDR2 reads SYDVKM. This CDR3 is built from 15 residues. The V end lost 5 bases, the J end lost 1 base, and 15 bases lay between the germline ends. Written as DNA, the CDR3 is TGTGCCAGCAGTGTCGGGGGTGCACCGTCCTACGAGCAGTACTTC. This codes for CASSVGGAPSYEQYF. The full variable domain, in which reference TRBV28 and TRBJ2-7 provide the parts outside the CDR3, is DVKVTQSSRYLVKRTGEKVFLECVQDMDHENMFWYRQDPGLGLRLIYFSYDVKMKEKGDIPEGYSVSREKKERFSLILESASTNQTSMYLCASSVGGAPSYEQYFGPGTRLTVT.

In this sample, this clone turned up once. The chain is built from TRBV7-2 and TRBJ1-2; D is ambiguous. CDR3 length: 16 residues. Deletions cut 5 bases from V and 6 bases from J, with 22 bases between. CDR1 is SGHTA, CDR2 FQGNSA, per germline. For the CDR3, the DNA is TGTGCCAGCAGCGCAGCCCTCGGCCCTGCGGGCGATGGCTACACCTTC. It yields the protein CASSAALGPAGDGYTF.

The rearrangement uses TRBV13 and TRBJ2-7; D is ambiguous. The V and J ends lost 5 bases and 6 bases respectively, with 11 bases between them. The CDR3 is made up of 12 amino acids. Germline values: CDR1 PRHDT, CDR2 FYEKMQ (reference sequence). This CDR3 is CASSQAESEQYF. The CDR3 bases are TGTGCCAGCAGCCAAGCCGAATCCGAGCAGTACTTC. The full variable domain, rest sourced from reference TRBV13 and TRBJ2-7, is AAGVIQSPRHLIKEKRETATLKCYPIPRHDTVYWYQQGPGQDPQFLISFYEKMQSDKGSIPDRFSAQQFSDYHSELNMSSLELGDSALYFCASSQAESEQYFGPGTRLTVT.

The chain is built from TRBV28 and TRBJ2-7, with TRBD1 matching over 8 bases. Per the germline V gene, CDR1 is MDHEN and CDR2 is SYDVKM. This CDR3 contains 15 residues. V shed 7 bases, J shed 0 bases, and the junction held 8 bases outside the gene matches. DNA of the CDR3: TGTGCCAGCACCTTTCGGGACAGGAGCTCCTACGAGCAGTACTTC. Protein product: CASTFRDRSSYEQYF.

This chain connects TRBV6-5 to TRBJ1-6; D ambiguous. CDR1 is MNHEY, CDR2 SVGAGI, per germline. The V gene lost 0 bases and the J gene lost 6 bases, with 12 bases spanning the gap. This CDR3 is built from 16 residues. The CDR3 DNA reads TGTGCCAGCAGTTACTCGGCAGCAGCCGGTAATTCACCCCTCCACTTT. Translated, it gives CASSYSAAAGNSPLHF.

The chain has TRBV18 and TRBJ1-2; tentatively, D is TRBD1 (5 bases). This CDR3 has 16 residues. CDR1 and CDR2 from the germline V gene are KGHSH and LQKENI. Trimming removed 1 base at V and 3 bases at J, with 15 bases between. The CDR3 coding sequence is TGTGCCAGCTCACCACAGGGTCCAGGGACGCACTATGGCTACACCTTC. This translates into CASSPQGPGTHYGYTF.

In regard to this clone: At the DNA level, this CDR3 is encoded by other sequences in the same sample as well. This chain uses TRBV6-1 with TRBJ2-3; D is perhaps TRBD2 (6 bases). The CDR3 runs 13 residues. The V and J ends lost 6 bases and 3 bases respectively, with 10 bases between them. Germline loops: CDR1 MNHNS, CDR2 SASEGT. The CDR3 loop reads CASSGGLTDTQYF. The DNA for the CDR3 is TGTGCCAGCAGCGGGGGACTGACAGATACGCAGTATTTT.

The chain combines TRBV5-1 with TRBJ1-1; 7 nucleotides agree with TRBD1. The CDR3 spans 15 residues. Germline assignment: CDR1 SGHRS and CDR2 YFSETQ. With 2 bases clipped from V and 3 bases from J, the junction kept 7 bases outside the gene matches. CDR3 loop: CASSLLGQLHTEAFF. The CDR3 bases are TGCGCCAGCAGCTTACTGGGACAGCTGCACACTGAAGCTTTCTTT. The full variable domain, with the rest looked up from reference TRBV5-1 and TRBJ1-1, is KAGVTQTPRYLIKTRGQQVTLSCSPISGHRSVSWYQQTPGQGLQFLFEYFSETQRNKGNFPGRFSGRQFSNSRSEMNVSTLELGDSALYLCASSLLGQLHTEAFFGQGTRLTVV.

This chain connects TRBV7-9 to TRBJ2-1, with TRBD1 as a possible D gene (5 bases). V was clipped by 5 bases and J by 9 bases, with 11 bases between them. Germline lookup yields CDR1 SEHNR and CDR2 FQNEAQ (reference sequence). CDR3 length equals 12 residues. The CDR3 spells CASSPSQVEQFF. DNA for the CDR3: TGTGCCAGCAGCCCCTCACAGGTTGAGCAGTTCTTC.

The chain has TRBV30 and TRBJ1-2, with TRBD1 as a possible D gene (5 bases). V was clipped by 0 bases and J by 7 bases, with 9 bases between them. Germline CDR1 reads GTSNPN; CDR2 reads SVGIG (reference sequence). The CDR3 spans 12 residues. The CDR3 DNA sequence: TGTGCCTGGAGTGTCAGGGACCCTGGCTACACCTTC. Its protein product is CAWSVRDPGYTF.

CDR3 coding DNA: TGTGCCAGCAGTAACACCCACGAGCAGTACTTC. Its protein is CASSNTHEQYF. This chain uses TRBV6-5 with TRBJ2-7; no clear D gene. Trimming stripped 5 bases from V and 5 bases from J, with 7 bases between. Germline loops: CDR1 MNHEY, CDR2 SVGAGI. The CDR3 runs 11 residues.

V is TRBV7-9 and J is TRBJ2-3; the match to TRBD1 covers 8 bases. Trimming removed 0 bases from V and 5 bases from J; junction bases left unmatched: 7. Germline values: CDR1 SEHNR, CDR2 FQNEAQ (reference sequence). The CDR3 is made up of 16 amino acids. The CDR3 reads CASSLASQGARDTQYF. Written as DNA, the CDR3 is TGTGCCAGCAGCTTAGCGAGCCAGGGGGCGAGAGATACGCAGTATTTT.

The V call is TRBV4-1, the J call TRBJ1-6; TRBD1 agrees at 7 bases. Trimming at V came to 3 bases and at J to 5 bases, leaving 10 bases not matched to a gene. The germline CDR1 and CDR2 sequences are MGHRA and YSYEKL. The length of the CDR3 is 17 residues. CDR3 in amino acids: CASSQPADRDNNSPLHF. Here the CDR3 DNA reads TGCGCCAGCAGCCAGCCGGCTGACAGGGATAATAATTCACCCCTCCACTTT.

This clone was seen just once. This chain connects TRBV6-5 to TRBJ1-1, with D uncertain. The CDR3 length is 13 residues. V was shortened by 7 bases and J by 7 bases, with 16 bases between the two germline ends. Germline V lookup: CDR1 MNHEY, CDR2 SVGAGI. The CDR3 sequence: CASTSGGGDEAFF. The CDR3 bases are TGTGCCAGCACCTCCGGAGGCGGGGATGAAGCTTTCTTT.

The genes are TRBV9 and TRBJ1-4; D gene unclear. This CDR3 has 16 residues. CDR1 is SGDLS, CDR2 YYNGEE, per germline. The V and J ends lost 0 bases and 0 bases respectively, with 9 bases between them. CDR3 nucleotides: TGTGCCAGCAGCGTAGGTGGCAAAGCAACTAATGAAAAACTGTTTTTT. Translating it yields CASSVGGKATNEKLFF.